This T cell receptor beta chain was recovered during a study of blood T cells in healthy people across ages. At the level of the study: Per two T cells, template switching captured roughly one barcoded beta molecule.

This CDR3 is 14 amino acids long. Trimming removed 2 bases at V and 3 bases at J, with 9 bases between. Germline lookup yields CDR1 KGHDR and CDR2 SFDVKD. Next came a second PCR, run for roughly 6 to 11 cycles, which used a sample-barcoded 5' primer along with a J-beta primer mix. There were at least 2.5 million CDR3-containing paired-end reads obtained from each sample. Each CDR3 protein is one row after TCRdb ran MiXCR on the 5' RACE reads. The sample yields about 1.6 million distinct CDR3 sequences, around 35% seen once. Every sample gave at least 5 micrograms of total RNA when it was extracted. The chain has TRBV24-1 and TRBJ2-5; possibly TRBD1 for D (6 bases). Sequenced input: blood. The source of this sequence is a young woman in good health. This CDR3 reads CATSDSGQKETQYF. In nucleotides, the CDR3 is TGTGCCACCAGTGATTCCGGACAGAAAGAGACCCAGTACTTC.